This TCR beta chain was sequenced in a study of preoperative IRX-2 immunotherapy in early breast cancer. The germline gives CDR1 GTSNPN, CDR2 SVGIG (reference sequence). V shed 0 bases and J shed 5 bases, with 11 bases lying between them. This CDR3 comprises 15 residues. Generated by immunoSEQ multiplex PCR, the TCRdb table keeps only in-frame clones and is missing some. The sample consists of some 99,000 clones, approximately 90% of them appearing once. Treatment given: preoperative locoregional IRX-2 cytokine immunotherapy. Samples came from a phase Ib trial of preoperative locoregional IRX-2 cytokine immunotherapy.

The source was tumor tissue, collected after IRX-2 immunotherapy. The V call is TRBV30, the J call TRBJ2-6; D unresolved. The TCR sequence derives from a human donor with breast cancer. CDR3 region: CAWSVQHVRANVLTF. CDR3 bases: TGTGCCTGGAGTGTACAACACGTCCGGGCCAACGTCCTGACTTTC.